These 13 T cell receptor beta chains originate from one sample sequenced in a study of cytomegalovirus exposure and HLA in healthy donors. The PCR contained 60 Vbeta and 13 Jbeta primers. Here immunoSEQ multiplex PCR was the method, and the copy in TCRdb shows in-frame clones only, minus some. The profile shows 150,000 to 200,000 clones, 60% to 80% of them singletons. The sample consisted of PBMCs. The source of these receptors is a man between 18 and 29 years old in good health and CMV-seropositive.

Note on this clone: This may come from a read error, since a much larger clone is one base off. V is TRBV6-5 and J is TRBJ2-2, with D unresolved. Trimming pared 0 bases from V and 4 bases from J, leaving 3 bases between. There are 13 residues in the CDR3. The V gene's germline CDR1 is MNHEY and CDR2 SVGAGI. As DNA, the CDR3 is TGTGCCAGCAGTTACTCTAGCACCGGGGAGCTGTTTTTT. It codes for CASSYSSTGELFF.

CDR3 region: CASSPYRANTEAFF. In DNA, the CDR3 is TGTGCCAGCAGCCCTTACAGGGCGAACACTGAAGCTTTCTTT. The J gene is TRBJ1-1, the V gene TRBV9; possible D gene TRBD1, 6 bases. The V and J ends lost 4 bases and 1 base respectively, with 11 bases between them. The V gene's germline CDR1 is SGDLS and CDR2 YYNGEE. The CDR3 sequence is 14 residues long.

This clone was picked up one time. CDR3 bases: TGTGCCAGCAGTCTCGGTTGGGGCGAAGGCTATGGCTACACCTTC. As protein: CASSLGWGEGYGYTF. The V call is TRBV6-5, the J call TRBJ1-2; D is perhaps TRBD1 (5 bases). V lost 5 bases and J lost 4, with 17 bases in between. The CDR3 is made up of 15 amino acids. The germline CDR1 and CDR2 sequences are MNHEY and SVGAGI.

The rearrangement links TRBV13 to TRBJ1-3, with 8 bases lining up with TRBD1. J gave up 6 bases and V 8 bases, and 6 bases lay outside the gene matches. The CDR3 runs 13 residues. Germline CDR1 PRHDT, CDR2 FYEKMQ (reference sequence). The CDR3 sequence: CASEHQGANTIYF. Here the CDR3 DNA reads TGTGCCAGCGAGCATCAGGGGGCAAACACCATATATTTT. Complete variable domain (other parts from reference TRBV13 and TRBJ1-3): AAGVIQSPRHLIKEKRETATLKCYPIPRHDTVYWYQQGPGQDPQFLISFYEKMQSDKGSIPDRFSAQQFSDYHSELNMSSLELGDSALYFCASEHQGANTIYFGEGSWLTVV.

V usage is TRBV28 and J usage is TRBJ1-2; 11 bases match TRBD1. Germline CDR1 reads MDHEN; CDR2 reads SYDVKM. V was clipped by 3 bases and J by 2 bases; unmatched bases: 8. The CDR3 length is 17 residues. DNA for the CDR3: TGTGCCAGCAGTTTTCGGGGGACAGGGGGTCCCAACTATGGCTACACCTTC. It specifies CASSFRGTGGPNYGYTF.

This clone has more than one count but fewer than ten. The chain combines TRBV6-1 with TRBJ1-1; 9 nucleotides align to TRBD1. This CDR3 is 13 amino acids long. Unmatched junction bases numbered 5, after V lost 10 bases and J lost 2 bases. CDR1 is MNHNS, CDR2 SASEGT, per germline. The CDR3 sequence is CAIGQGPNTEAFF. The DNA of the CDR3 is TGTGCCATCGGACAGGGGCCTAACACTGAAGCTTTCTTT.

The chain couples TRBV5-4 to TRBJ2-5; the match to TRBD1 covers 10 bases. The CDR3 length is 16 residues. Per germline, CDR1 SGHNT and CDR2 YYREEE (reference sequence). Unmatched junction bases numbered 13, after V lost 4 bases and J lost 7 bases. The CDR3 reads CASSKPGQGPPGTQYF. CDR3 in DNA: TGTGCCAGCAGCAAGCCGGGACAGGGGCCCCCAGGGACCCAGTACTTC.

This chain connects TRBV5-4 to TRBJ2-5; tentatively, D is TRBD1 (5 bases). Deletions cut 1 base from V and 0 bases from J, with 10 bases between. The CDR3 extends over 15 amino acids. Per germline, CDR1 SGHNT and CDR2 YYREEE (reference sequence). The DNA of the CDR3 is TGTGCCAGCAGCTTGTTGGGCAGGGACCAAGAGACCCAGTACTTC. Translated: CASSLLGRDQETQYF. The entire variable domain, with the rest obtained from reference TRBV5-4 and TRBJ2-5, is as follows: ETGVTQSPTHLIKTRGQQVTLRCSSQSGHNTVSWYQQALGQGPQFIFQYYREEENGRGNFPPRFSGLQFPNYSSELNVNALELDDSALYLCASSLLGRDQETQYFGPGTRLLVL.

The genes are TRBV6-5 and TRBJ1-1, with D perhaps TRBD1 (5 bases). The CDR3 is 15 residues long. Trimming took 6 bases from V and 6 from J, leaving 20 bases between them. Germline loops: CDR1 MNHEY, CDR2 SVGAGI. CDR3 region: CASSSPAGYYPEAFF. The CDR3 DNA is TGTGCCAGCAGCTCACCCGCAGGGTACTACCCTGAAGCTTTCTTT.

This chain joins TRBV6-1 and TRBJ1-1, with 8 bases identical to TRBD1. This CDR3 has 16 amino acids. Germline V CDR1 and CDR2: MNHNS, SASEGT. V dropped 0 bases and J dropped 6; count of bases not matched to a gene: 9. The CDR3 sequence is CASSEAPGRGHSEAFF. Written as DNA, the CDR3 is TGTGCCAGCAGTGAAGCTCCGGGCAGGGGGCATTCTGAAGCTTTCTTT.

The V and J genes are TRBV4-2 and TRBJ2-5; TRBD1 aligns across 7 bases. After removal of 2 bases from V and 2 bases from J, the junction contained 5 bases not matched to a gene. Germline values: CDR1 LGHNA, CDR2 YNFKEQ. CDR3 length: 15 residues. CDR3 region: CASSQKQGRQETQYF. CDR3 coding DNA: TGTGCCAGCAGCCAAAAACAGGGGCGTCAAGAGACCCAGTACTTC.

The chain is built from TRBV2 and TRBJ1-1, with TRBD1 as a possible D gene (5 bases). V dropped 5 bases and J dropped 3 bases, with 22 bases sitting between them. From germline, CDR1 is SNHLY and CDR2 FYNNEI. The CDR3 sequence is 17 residues long. The chain's CDR3 is CASSKRRWQGKYTEAFF. The CDR3 bases are TGTGCCAGCAGTAAACGTCGATGGCAGGGCAAATACACTGAAGCTTTCTTT.

In its sample, this clone was seen a few times. This chain joins TRBV6-1 and TRBJ2-5, with 7 bases matching TRBD2. CDR3 size: 14 residues. Trimming cost V 7 bases and J 1 base; bases outside gene matches: 6. Germline V gene data show CDR1 as MNHNS and CDR2 as SASEGT. CDR3 protein: CASIKRDFQETQYF. The CDR3 DNA sequence: TGTGCCAGCATCAAGCGGGACTTCCAAGAGACCCAGTACTTC.